This entry describes one TCR beta chain. Its antigen remains unknown. Two lung cancer pathologists independently confirmed each histologic diagnosis. Nucleic acids came from premalignant or tumor cells enriched by macro-dissection. The data were taken from a study of immune evolution from preneoplasia to lung adenocarcinoma. Study outcomes and limitations: Clonality was highest in normal lung, lower in later-stage lesions apparently. Normal lung had the highest top T cell clone frequencies.

TCRdb keeps only in-frame clones here, not all; method: immunoSEQ multiplex PCR. The data show 11,000 to 15,000 clones, roughly 87% seen once. Trimming left V 2 bases short and J 2 bases short, with 5 bases between. This CDR3 is 14 amino acids long. Per the germline V gene, CDR1 is SGHRS and CDR2 is YFSETQ. The specimen was FFPE lung adenocarcinoma in situ tissue. The TCR comes from a donor of 70 years or more with lung adenocarcinoma. This chain joins TRBV5-1 and TRBJ2-6, with unresolved D. The CDR3 bases are TGCGCCAGCAGCTTTGGAGCTGGGGCCAACGTCCTGACTTTC. It encodes CASSFGAGANVLTF.